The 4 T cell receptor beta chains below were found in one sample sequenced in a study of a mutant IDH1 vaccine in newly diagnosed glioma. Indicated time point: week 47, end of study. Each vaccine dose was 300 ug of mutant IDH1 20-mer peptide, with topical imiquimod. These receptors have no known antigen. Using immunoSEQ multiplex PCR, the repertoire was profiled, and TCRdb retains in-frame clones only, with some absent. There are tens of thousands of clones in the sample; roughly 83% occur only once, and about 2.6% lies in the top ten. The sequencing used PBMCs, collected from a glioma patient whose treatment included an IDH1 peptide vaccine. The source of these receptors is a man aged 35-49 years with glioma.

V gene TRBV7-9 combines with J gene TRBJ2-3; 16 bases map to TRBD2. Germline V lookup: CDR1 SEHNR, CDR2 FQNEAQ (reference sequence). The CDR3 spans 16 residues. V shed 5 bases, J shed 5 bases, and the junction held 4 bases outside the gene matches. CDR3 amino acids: CASSIGTSGRGDTQYF. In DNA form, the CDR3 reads TGTGCCAGCAGCATAGGGACTAGCGGGAGGGGAGATACGCAGTATTTT. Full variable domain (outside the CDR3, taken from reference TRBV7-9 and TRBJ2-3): DTGVSQNPRHKITKRGQNVTFRCDPISEHNRLYWYRQTLGQGPEFLTYFQNEAQLEKSRLLSDRFSAERPKGSFSTLEIQRTEQGDSAMYLCASSIGTSGRGDTQYFGPGTRLTVL.

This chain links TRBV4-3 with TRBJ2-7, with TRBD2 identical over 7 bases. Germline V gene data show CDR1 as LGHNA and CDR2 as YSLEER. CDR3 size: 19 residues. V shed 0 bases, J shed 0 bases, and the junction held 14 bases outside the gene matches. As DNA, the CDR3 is TGCGCCAGCAGCCAAGAAAGGCCTAAGAGCGGGGTTACCTCCTACGAGCAGTACTTC. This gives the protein CASSQERPKSGVTSYEQYF.

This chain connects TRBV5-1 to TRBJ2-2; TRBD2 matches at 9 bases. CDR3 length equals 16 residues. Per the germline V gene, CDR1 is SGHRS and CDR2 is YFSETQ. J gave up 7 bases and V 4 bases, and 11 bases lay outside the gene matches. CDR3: CASSTRPSGTVGELFF. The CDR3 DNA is TGCGCCAGCAGCACGCGGCCTAGCGGGACTGTCGGGGAGCTGTTTTTT.

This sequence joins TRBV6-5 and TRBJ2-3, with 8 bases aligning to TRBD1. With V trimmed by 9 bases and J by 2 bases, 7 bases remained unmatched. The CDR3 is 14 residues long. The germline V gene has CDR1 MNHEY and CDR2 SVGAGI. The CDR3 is CASGDRTSTDTQYF. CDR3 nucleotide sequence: TGTGCCAGTGGGGACAGGACGTCCACAGATACGCAGTATTTT.